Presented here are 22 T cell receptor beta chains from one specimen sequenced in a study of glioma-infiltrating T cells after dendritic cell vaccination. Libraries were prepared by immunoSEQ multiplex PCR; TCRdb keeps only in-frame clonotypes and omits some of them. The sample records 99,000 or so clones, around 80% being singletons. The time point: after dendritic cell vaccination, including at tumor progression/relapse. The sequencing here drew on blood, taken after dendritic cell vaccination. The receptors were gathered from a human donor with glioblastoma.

This CDR3 reads CASSPWDRGQSYEQYF. The CDR3, as DNA: TGTGCCAGCAGCCCGTGGGACAGGGGGCAATCCTACGAGCAGTACTTC. The rearrangement links TRBV7-2 to TRBJ2-5, with 12 positions matching TRBD1. The end of the DNA fits TRBJ2-7 better, so the J call may be wrong. The CDR3 consists of 16 residues. Per the germline V gene, CDR1 is SGHTA and CDR2 is FQGNSA.

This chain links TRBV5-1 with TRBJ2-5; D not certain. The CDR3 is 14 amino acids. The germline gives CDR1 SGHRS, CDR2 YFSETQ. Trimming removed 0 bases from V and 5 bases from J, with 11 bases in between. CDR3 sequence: CASSLVPLGETQYF. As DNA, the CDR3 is TGCGCCAGCAGCTTGGTACCCCTCGGGGAGACCCAGTACTTC.

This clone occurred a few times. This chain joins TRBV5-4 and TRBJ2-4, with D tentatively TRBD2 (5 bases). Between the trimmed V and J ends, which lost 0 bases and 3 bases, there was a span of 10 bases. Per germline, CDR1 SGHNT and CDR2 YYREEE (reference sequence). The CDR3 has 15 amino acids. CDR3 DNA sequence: TGTGCCAGCAGCTTGGACGGACTGGGCAAAAACATTCAGTACTTC. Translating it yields CASSLDGLGKNIQYF.

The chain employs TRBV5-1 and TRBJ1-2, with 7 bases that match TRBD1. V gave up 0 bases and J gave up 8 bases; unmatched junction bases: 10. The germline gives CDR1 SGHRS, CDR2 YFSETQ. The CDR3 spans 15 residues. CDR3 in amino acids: CASSLEGDSGDGYTF. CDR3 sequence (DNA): TGCGCCAGCAGCTTGGAAGGGGACAGCGGAGACGGCTACACCTTC.

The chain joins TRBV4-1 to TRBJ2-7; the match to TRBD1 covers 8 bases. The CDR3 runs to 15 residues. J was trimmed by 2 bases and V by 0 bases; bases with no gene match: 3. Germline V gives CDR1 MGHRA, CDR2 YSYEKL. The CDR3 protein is CASSQEAQGAYEQYF. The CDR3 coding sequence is TGCGCCAGCAGCCAAGAGGCACAGGGGGCCTACGAGCAGTACTTC.

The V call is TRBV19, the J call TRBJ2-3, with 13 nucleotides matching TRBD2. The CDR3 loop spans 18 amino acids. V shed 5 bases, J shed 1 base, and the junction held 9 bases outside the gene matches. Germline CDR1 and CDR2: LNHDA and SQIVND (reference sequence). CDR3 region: CASSDGTSGRAGTDTQYF. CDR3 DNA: TGTGCCAGTAGTGACGGCACTAGCGGGAGGGCCGGCACAGATACGCAGTATTTT.

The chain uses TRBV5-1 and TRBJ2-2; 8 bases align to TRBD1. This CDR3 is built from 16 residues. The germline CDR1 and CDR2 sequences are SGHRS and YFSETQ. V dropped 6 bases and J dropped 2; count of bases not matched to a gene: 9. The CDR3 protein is CASTPPGTGNTGELFF. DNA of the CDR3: TGCGCCAGCACCCCCCCCGGGACAGGAAACACCGGGGAGCTGTTTTTT.

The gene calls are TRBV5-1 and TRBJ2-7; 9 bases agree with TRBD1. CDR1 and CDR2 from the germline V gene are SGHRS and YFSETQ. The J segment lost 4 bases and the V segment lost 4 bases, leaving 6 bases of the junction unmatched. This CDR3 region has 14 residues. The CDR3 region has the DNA TGCGCCAGCAGCCTAACACAGGGGGCATACGAGCAGTACTTC. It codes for CASSLTQGAYEQYF.

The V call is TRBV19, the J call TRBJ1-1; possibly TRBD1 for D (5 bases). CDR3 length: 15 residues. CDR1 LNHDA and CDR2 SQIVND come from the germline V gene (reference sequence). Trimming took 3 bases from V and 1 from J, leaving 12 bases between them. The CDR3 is CASSISQGANTEAFF. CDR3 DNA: TGTGCCAGTAGTATTTCCCAAGGGGCGAACACTGAAGCTTTCTTT.

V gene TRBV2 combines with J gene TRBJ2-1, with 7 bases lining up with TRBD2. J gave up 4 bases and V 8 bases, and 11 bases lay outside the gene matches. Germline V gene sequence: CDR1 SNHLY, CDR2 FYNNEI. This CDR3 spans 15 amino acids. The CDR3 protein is CASEGRESSYNEQFF. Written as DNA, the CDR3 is TGTGCCAGCGAAGGGCGGGAGTCTTCTTACAATGAGCAGTTCTTC.

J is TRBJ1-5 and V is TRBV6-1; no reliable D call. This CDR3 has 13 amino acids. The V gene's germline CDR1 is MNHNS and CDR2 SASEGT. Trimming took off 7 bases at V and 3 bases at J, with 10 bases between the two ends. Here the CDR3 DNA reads TGTGCCAGCACACAGCGGTTCAATCAGCCCCAGCATTTT. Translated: CASTQRFNQPQHF.

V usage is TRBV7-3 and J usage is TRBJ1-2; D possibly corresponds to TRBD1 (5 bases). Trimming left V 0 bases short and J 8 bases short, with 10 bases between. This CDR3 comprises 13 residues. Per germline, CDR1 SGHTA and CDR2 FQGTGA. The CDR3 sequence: CASSLTGEEGYTF. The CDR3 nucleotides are TGTGCCAGCAGCTTAACAGGGGAGGAAGGCTACACCTTC.

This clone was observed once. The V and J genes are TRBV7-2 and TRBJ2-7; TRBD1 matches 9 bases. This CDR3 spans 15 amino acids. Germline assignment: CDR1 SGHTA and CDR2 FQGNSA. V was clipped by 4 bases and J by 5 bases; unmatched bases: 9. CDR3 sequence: CASSSPGQGFHEQYF. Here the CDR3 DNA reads TGTGCCAGCAGCTCACCGGGACAGGGTTTCCACGAGCAGTACTTC.

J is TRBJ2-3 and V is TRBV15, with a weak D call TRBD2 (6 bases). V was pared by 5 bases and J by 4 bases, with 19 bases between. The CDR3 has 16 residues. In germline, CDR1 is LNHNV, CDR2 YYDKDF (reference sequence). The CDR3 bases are TGTGCCACCAGCCGCGGGCGGGAAGAACGCTCAGATACGCAGTATTTT. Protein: CATSRGREERSDTQYF.

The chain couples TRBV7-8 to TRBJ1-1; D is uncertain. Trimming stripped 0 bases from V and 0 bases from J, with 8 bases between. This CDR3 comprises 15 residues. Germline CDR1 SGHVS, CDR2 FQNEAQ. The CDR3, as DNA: TGTGCCAGCAGCTTAGCATTGCGCATGAACACTGAAGCTTTCTTT. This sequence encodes CASSLALRMNTEAFF.

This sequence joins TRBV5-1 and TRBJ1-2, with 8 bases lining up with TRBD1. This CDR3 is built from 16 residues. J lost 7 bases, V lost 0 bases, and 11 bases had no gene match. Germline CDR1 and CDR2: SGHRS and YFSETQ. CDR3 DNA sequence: TGCGCCAGCAGCTTGGTTCTCGGGGCAGGGGGCGGTGGCTACACCTTC. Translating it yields CASSLVLGAGGGGYTF.

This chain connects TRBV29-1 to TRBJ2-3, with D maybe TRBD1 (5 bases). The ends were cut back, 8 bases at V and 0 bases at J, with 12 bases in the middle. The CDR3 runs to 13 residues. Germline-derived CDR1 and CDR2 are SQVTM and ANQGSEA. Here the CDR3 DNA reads TGCAGCTTCGACAGATTAAGCACAGATACGCAGTATTTT. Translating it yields CSFDRLSTDTQYF.

The CDR3 reads CASSPLAGADYEQYF. The CDR3 coding sequence is TGTGCCAGCAGTCCACTAGCGGGGGCGGACTACGAGCAGTACTTC. The chain couples TRBV27 to TRBJ2-7, with 11 bases aligning to TRBD2. Germline CDR1 reads MNHEY; CDR2 reads SMNVEV (reference sequence). The CDR3 sequence is 15 residues long. V was clipped by 5 bases and J by 3 bases; unmatched bases: 6.

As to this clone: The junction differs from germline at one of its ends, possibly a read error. The CDR3: CASSLGPTEGPEAFF. CDR3 DNA: TGTGCTAGCAGCTTAGGCCCCACAGAGGGCCCTGAAGCTTTCTTT. The rearrangement joins TRBV7-7 to TRBJ1-1; D unresolved. The length of the CDR3 is 15 residues. CDR1 and CDR2 (germline): SSHAT, FNYEAQ (reference sequence).

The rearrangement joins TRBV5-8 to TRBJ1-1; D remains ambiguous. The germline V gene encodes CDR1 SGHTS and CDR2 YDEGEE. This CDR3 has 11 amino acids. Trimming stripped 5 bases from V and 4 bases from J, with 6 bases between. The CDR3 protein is CASREGTEAFF. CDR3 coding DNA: TGTGCCAGCAGGGAGGGCACTGAAGCTTTCTTT.

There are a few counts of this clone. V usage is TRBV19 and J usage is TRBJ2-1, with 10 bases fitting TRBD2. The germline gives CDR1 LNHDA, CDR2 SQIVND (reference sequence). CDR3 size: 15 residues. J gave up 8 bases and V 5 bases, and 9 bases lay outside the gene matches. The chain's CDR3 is CASSPTGTSVHEQFF. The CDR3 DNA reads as TGTGCCAGTAGTCCGACCGGGACTAGCGTGCATGAGCAGTTCTTC. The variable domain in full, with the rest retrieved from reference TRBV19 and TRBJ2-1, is DGGITQSPKYLFRKEGQNVTLSCEQNLNHDAMYWYRQDPGQGLRLIYYSQIVNDFQKGDIAEGYSVSREKKESFPLTVTSAQKNPTAFYLCASSPTGTSVHEQFFGPGTRLTVL.

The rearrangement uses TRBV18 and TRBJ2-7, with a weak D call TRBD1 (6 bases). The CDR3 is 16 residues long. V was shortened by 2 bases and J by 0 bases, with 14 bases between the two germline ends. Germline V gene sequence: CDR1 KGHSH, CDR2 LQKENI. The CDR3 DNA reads TGTGCCAGCTCACCATTGGACGGACAGAGCTCCTACGAGCAGTACTTC. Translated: CASSPLDGQSSYEQYF.